The present T cell receptor beta chain was sequenced within a study of blood T cell repertoires in COVID-19. Study overall: Samples came from the United States, Italy and Spain, spanning acute and convalescent COVID-19. The analysed material was cDNA or gDNA that came from T cells, B-cell-depleted T cells, or PBMCs.

Source study methods: Scientists estimated how many nucleated cells there were by amplifying reference gene primers. Sequencing used immunoSEQ multiplex PCR; TCRdb keeps in-frame clones, though not all of them. From that table come the V and J calls and clone size; the DNA was used to work out D and trimming. This table holds tens of thousands of clones, about 85% found once. Germline V gives CDR1 MNHEY, CDR2 SMNVEV (reference sequence). The CDR3 contains 17 residues. Trimming removed 7 bases at V and 0 bases at J, with 18 bases between. The source is a man between 60 and 75 years old with acute or convalescent COVID-19. The genes are TRBV27 and TRBJ1-4; tentatively, D is TRBD1 (5 bases). Sequencing used peripheral blood. The CDR3 nucleotides are TGTGCCAGCACCTCCGTGGGGGGAAGTGCAACTAATGAAAAACTGTTTTTT. Translating gives CASTSVGGSATNEKLFF.